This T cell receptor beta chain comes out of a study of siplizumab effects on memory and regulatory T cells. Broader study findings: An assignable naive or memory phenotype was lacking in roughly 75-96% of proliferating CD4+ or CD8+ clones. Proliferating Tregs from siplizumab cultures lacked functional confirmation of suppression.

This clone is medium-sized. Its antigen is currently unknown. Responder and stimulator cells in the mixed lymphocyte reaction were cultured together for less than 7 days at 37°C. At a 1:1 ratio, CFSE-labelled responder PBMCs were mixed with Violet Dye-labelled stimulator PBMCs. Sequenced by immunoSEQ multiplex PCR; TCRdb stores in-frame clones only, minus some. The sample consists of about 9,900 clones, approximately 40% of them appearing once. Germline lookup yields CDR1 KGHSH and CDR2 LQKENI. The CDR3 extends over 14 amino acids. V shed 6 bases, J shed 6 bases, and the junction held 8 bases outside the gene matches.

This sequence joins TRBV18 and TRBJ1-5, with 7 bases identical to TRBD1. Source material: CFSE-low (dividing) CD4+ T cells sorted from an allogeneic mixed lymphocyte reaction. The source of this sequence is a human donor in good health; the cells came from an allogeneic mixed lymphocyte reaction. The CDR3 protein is CASSPTGDFQPQHF. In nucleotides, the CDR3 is TGTGCCAGCTCCCCCACAGGGGACTTTCAGCCCCAGCATTTT.